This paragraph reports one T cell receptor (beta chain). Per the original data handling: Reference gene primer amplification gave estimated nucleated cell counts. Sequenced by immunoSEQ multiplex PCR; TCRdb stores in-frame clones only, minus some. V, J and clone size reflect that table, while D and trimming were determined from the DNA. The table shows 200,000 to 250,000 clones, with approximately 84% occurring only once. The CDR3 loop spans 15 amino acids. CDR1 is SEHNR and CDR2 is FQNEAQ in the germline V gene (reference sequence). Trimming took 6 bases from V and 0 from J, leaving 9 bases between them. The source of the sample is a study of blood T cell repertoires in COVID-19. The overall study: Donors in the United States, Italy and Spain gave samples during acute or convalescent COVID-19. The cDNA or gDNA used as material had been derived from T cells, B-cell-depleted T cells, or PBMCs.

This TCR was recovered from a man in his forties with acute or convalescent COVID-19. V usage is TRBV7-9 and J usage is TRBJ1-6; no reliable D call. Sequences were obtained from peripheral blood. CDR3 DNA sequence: TGTGCCAGCAGTGGGTCGGGCTCCTATAATTCACCCCTCCACTTT. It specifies CASSGSGSYNSPLHF.